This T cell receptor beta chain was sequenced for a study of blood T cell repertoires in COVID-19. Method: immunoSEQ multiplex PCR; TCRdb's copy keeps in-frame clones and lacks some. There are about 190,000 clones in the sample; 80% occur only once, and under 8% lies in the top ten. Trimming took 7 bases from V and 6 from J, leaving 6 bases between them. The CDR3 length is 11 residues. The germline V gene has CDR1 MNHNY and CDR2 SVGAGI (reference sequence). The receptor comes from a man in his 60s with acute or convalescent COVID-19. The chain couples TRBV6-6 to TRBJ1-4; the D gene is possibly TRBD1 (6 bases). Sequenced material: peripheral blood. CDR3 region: CASKGDEKLFF. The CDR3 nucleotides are TGTGCCAGCAAGGGGGATGAAAAACTGTTTTTT.